One T cell receptor beta chain is described in this entry. Its specificity is not known. This CDR3 contains 15 residues. V trimming: 5 bases; J trimming: 5 bases; junction bases outside the gene matches: 8. Germline V gene sequence: CDR1 SGDLS, CDR2 YYNGEE. The data were obtained in a study of cytomegalovirus exposure and HLA in healthy donors. Study results and limitations: The investigators catalogued 150 to 200 TCR beta chains as cytomegalovirus-associated. That first-cohort TCR clusters tended to co-occur in the 95 to 150 validation repertoires was found in a later analysis. With high specificity and sensitivity, the classifier reportedly diagnosed cytomegalovirus status.

Sequencing used immunoSEQ multiplex PCR; TCRdb keeps in-frame clones, though not all of them. The data contain roughly 130,000 clones, roughly 90% of them singletons. Sequencing was carried out using PBMCs. This chain uses TRBV9 with TRBJ2-1, with 9 bases fitting TRBD2. The sequence was obtained from a man aged 25 to 40 in good health and CMV-seronegative. This chain's CDR3 is CASSESGGRNNEQFF. In nucleotides, the CDR3 is TGTGCCAGCAGTGAAAGCGGGGGGCGAAACAATGAGCAGTTCTTC.